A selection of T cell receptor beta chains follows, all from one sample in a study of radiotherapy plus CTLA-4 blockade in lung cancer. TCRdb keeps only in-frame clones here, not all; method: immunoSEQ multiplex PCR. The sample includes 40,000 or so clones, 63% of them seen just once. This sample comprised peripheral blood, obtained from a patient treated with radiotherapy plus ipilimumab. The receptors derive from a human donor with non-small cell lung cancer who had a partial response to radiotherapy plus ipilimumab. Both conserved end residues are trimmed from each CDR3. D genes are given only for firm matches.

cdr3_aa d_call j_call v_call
ASSSGGGGSSYEQY TRBD2 TRBJ2-7 TRBV9
ASSSGVLGNTIY . TRBJ1-3 TRBV9
ASSQGGNRGNEKLF TRBD1 TRBJ1-4 TRBV4-2
ASTEGNEQF . TRBJ2-1 TRBV9
ASSPSAGRDEAF . TRBJ1-1 TRBV4-2
ASSISRGSNQPQH TRBD1 TRBJ1-5 TRBV19
ASSDAAGSYEQY . TRBJ2-7 TRBV2
AGSPEETQY . TRBJ2-5 TRBV18
ASSITGGGYT TRBD1 TRBJ1-2 TRBV19
AWKGRGRSPLH TRBD1 TRBJ1-6 TRBV30
ASRRERGGTEAF . TRBJ1-1 TRBV28
ASRLQGQGSYEQY TRBD1 TRBJ2-7 TRBV13
ASCDRGLTEAF TRBD1 TRBJ1-1 TRBV19
SAFSGEQF . TRBJ2-1 TRBV20-1
ASSLDLGADYGYT . TRBJ1-2 TRBV7-2
ASVATGVTYEQY TRBD1 TRBJ2-7 TRBV7-3
ASSPTSGVEQF TRBD2 TRBJ2-1 TRBV11-3
ASSMDRGPDTQY TRBD1 TRBJ2-3 TRBV19
SVVRDSWGYT TRBD1 TRBJ1-2 TRBV29-1
ASQRREEGNEQF TRBD2 TRBJ2-1 TRBV5-4
ASSQWETDPNGYT . TRBJ1-2 TRBV4-3
ATRSRGIDGYT . TRBJ1-2 TRBV19
ASAAATGVTGELF TRBD1 TRBJ2-2 TRBV19
ASSQDYTDLYGYT . TRBJ1-2 TRBV4-3
ASSPLLGTGRQQRGYT . TRBJ1-2 TRBV7-9
ASSSARAGGTYEQY . TRBJ2-7 TRBV7-8
ASSRTGGILSSYEQY TRBD1 TRBJ2-7 TRBV27
ASSQDPFGATEAF . TRBJ1-1 TRBV4-2
ASSEPYTEAF . TRBJ1-1 TRBV2